The 12 T cell receptor beta chains below were found in one sample sequenced in a study of shared clonotypes between healthy human individuals (dated by TCRdb to 2018 to 2020). The library was obtained by the immunoSEQ multiplex PCR assay. As stored in TCRdb, this immuneACCESS dataset retains in-frame rearrangements with V and J assigned. A fraction of the clones does not appear; measured against another copy, unresolved V genes explain less than half of the discrepancy, and the remainder lacks a known reason. The table for this sample lists some 1,400,000 clones; 96% of them were counted only once. Approximately 1.1% of the sample goes to the ten largest clones. The sequenced sample was naive CD4+ T cells sorted from blood. The cell subset or site label, as the study defines it: CD45RA+ positively selected. The receptors originated from a man aged 25 to 40 in good health.

The chain uses TRBV4-1 and TRBJ1-2, with D perhaps TRBD1 (5 bases). The CDR3 covers 17 residues. Between the trimmed V and J ends, which lost 0 bases and 4 bases, there was a span of 18 bases. The germline CDR1 and CDR2 sequences are MGHRA and YSYEKL. DNA for the CDR3: TGCGCCAGCAGCCAAGATTTTCGACAGTCTTCCCGCTATGGCTACACCTTC. Protein: CASSQDFRQSSRYGYTF.

The chain joins TRBV19 to TRBJ1-1, with TRBD1 as a possible D gene (6 bases). Germline CDR1 and CDR2: LNHDA and SQIVND (reference sequence). The CDR3 contains 17 residues. Trimming shortened V by 3 bases and J by 0 bases, and 17 bases separated the two germline ends. The CDR3 nucleotides read TGTGCCAGTAGTATGGGGGCGCGACACCATTTGAACACTGAAGCTTTCTTT. Its translation is CASSMGARHHLNTEAFF. The entire variable domain, with the rest obtained from reference TRBV19 and TRBJ1-1, is as follows: DGGITQSPKYLFRKEGQNVTLSCEQNLNHDAMYWYRQDPGQGLRLIYYSQIVNDFQKGDIAEGYSVSREKKESFPLTVTSAQKNPTAFYLCASSMGARHHLNTEAFFGQGTRLTVV.

The chain carries TRBV6-1 and TRBJ1-5; D unresolved. CDR3 size: 14 residues. The ends were cut back, 6 bases at V and 3 bases at J, with 12 bases in the middle. Germline-derived CDR1 and CDR2 are MNHNS and SASEGT. The CDR3 DNA reads TGTGCCAGCAGCCGAACGTGGCTCAATCAGCCCCAGCATTTT. Amino acids: CASSRTWLNQPQHF.

The J gene is TRBJ1-5, the V gene TRBV10-3; TRBD1 matches at 7 bases. Germline loops: CDR1 ENHRY, CDR2 SYGVKD. This CDR3 has 14 amino acids. With 6 bases clipped from V and 5 bases from J, the junction kept 7 bases outside the gene matches. CDR3 sequence reads: CAISRQGKDQPQHF. The CDR3, as DNA: TGTGCCATCAGCCGACAGGGAAAAGATCAGCCCCAGCATTTT.

The chain couples TRBV5-1 to TRBJ1-1, with TRBD1 identical over 9 bases. V gave up 0 bases and J gave up 0 bases; unmatched junction bases: 12. CDR3 length: 19 residues. Germline CDR1 is SGHRS and CDR2 is YFSETQ. The CDR3, as DNA: TGCGCCAGCAGCTTGGCCGGGACAGGGTCGAGTAAGGTGAACACTGAAGCTTTCTTT. Amino acids: CASSLAGTGSSKVNTEAFF.

The chain employs TRBV18 and TRBJ1-4; D may be TRBD1 (5 bases). The CDR3 contains 18 residues. Trimming shortened V by 2 bases and J by 3 bases, and 19 bases separated the two germline ends. Germline V gene data show CDR1 as KGHSH and CDR2 as LQKENI. The CDR3 spells CASSPRRTGGRANEKLFF. DNA of the CDR3: TGTGCCAGCTCACCAAGGAGAACAGGCGGCAGAGCTAATGAAAAACTGTTTTTT.

This sequence joins TRBV19 and TRBJ2-3, with 8 bases matching TRBD1. Germline V gives CDR1 LNHDA, CDR2 SQIVND (reference sequence). J gave up 2 bases and V 4 bases, and 8 bases lay outside the gene matches. The CDR3 has 16 residues. CDR3 nucleotide sequence: TGTGCCAGTAGTAAACAGGGGGTACAGTCCACAGATACGCAGTATTTT. This encodes CASSKQGVQSTDTQYF.

The V and J genes are TRBV11-2 and TRBJ2-7; D may be TRBD2 (6 bases). This CDR3 comprises 15 residues. CDR1 is SGHAT, CDR2 FQNNGV, per germline. Trimming removed 7 bases from V and 3 bases from J, with 19 bases in between. CDR3 amino acids: CASNLPTREIYEQYF. The CDR3 DNA sequence: TGTGCCAGCAACCTCCCGACTAGAGAAATCTACGAGCAGTACTTC.

The chain has TRBV11-2 and TRBJ2-3; 7 nucleotides agree with TRBD2. The V and J ends lost 5 bases and 3 bases, in that order; junction bases with no gene match: 8. The CDR3 length is 15 residues. The germline gives CDR1 SGHAT, CDR2 FQNNGV. The CDR3 DNA follows: TGTGCCAGCAGCCCAACTAGCGCGAGGACAGATACGCAGTATTTT. Its protein is CASSPTSARTDTQYF.

This clone appeared a single time. The CDR3 DNA reads as TGCGCCAGCAGCTTGGACCCCGGGACTAGCGGAAACAATGAGCAGTTCTTC. It specifies CASSLDPGTSGNNEQFF. The chain is built from TRBV5-1 and TRBJ2-1; 11 positions match TRBD2. The V segment lost 0 bases and the J segment 5 bases; nucleotides outside the gene matches: 7. The germline CDR1 and CDR2 sequences are SGHRS and YFSETQ. CDR3 length: 17 residues.

For the CDR3, the DNA is TGTGCCAGCAGCCTAGGACAGAGAGATACGCAGTATTTT. This sequence encodes CASSLGQRDTQYF. The V and J genes are TRBV14 and TRBJ2-3, with TRBD1 as a possible D gene (6 bases). V lost 4 bases and J 5 bases, leaving 10 bases between the germline ends. In germline, CDR1 is SGHDN, CDR2 FVKESK. CDR3 length: 13 amino acids.

The chain combines TRBV2 with TRBJ1-1, with 10 bases that match TRBD1. This CDR3 is built from 15 residues. CDR1 SNHLY and CDR2 FYNNEI come from the germline V gene. V shed 7 bases, J shed 3 bases, and the junction held 8 bases outside the gene matches. In nucleotides, the CDR3 is TGTGCCAGCACAGACAGGGGGCTGGAAGACACTGAAGCTTTCTTT. Residues: CASTDRGLEDTEAFF.